Below, 27 T cell receptor beta chains from the same sample are listed, as sequenced in a study of T cell repertoires in cytomegalovirus infection. No cognate antigen is known for these TCRs. TCRdb recomputed calls from the reads with MiXCR, one row per CDR3 protein. The repertoire has hundreds of thousands of distinct CDR3 sequences, around 31% of them found once; the top ten carry 11% to 15%. The sample here was cultured CD8+ T cells from PBMCs, taken from culture after CMV antigen stimulation. All receptors derive from a human donor in good health (CMV status not recorded). Some clones in this sample may be carry-over from other donors' samples.

This chain connects TRBV7-8 to TRBJ1-5, with a possible D match to TRBD1 (5 bases). The CDR3 sequence is 14 residues long. V gave up 3 bases and J gave up 3 bases, with 9 bases separating them. Germline V gives CDR1 SGHVS, CDR2 FQNEAQ. This CDR3 is CASSLGEDNQPQHF. The CDR3 bases are TGTGCCAGCAGCTTGGGGGAGGACAATCAGCCCCAGCATTTT.

In this sample, this clonotype turned up a few times. The chain employs TRBV27 and TRBJ2-2, with D possibly being TRBD1 (7 bases). Trimming cost V 4 bases and J 3 bases, with 18 bases left between them. The CDR3 sequence is 17 residues long. Per germline, CDR1 MNHEY and CDR2 SMNVEV (reference sequence). For the CDR3, the DNA is TGTGCCAGCAGTTCATCTGGAGGGGGCGTATACACCGGGGAGCTGTTTTTT. The encoded protein is CASSSSGGGVYTGELFF.

This clonotype has a count of ten or more. This sequence joins TRBV2 and TRBJ1-6; D gene uncertain. The ends were cut back, 1 base at V and 8 bases at J, with 6 bases in the middle. CDR1 is SNHLY and CDR2 is FYNNEI in the germline V gene. The CDR3 covers 13 residues. This CDR3 reads CASSEVGHSPLHF. The CDR3 region has the DNA TGTGCCAGCAGTGAAGTTGGGCATTCACCCCTCCACTTT.

The chain carries TRBV7-9 and TRBJ1-2, with TRBD1 matching over 7 bases. Germline V gene lookup returns CDR1 SEHNR and CDR2 FQNEAQ (reference sequence). V trimming: 5 bases; J trimming: 3 bases; junction bases outside the gene matches: 9. CDR3 length: 15 amino acids. The CDR3 region is CASSLPDRADYGYTF. Here the CDR3 DNA reads TGTGCCAGCAGCCTCCCAGACAGGGCGGACTATGGCTACACCTTC.

This CDR3 is CASSSGWTGEGAYGYTF. Written as DNA, the CDR3 is TGTGCCAGCAGTTCCGGTTGGACCGGCGAGGGTGCCTATGGCTACACCTTC. The rearrangement joins TRBV12-3 or TRBV12-4 to TRBJ1-2; D gene ambiguous. Trimming removed 4 bases at V and 4 bases at J, with 22 bases between. The CDR3 is 17 amino acids.

The DNA for the CDR3 is TGTGCCATCAGGACAGTGAATGGCTACACCTTC. This encodes CAIRTVNGYTF. The genes are TRBV10-3 and TRBJ1-2; D perhaps matches TRBD1 (5 bases). The V gene lost 6 bases and the J gene lost 6 bases, with 8 bases spanning the gap. The CDR3 sequence is 11 residues long. Germline V gene data show CDR1 as ENHRY and CDR2 as SYGVKD.

Of note for this clonotype: A much larger clonotype is one base distant, so this may be a read error. V usage is TRBV11-3 and J usage is TRBJ2-1; TRBD1 aligns across 8 bases. J gave up 9 bases and V 5 bases, and 12 bases lay outside the gene matches. Germline V lookup: CDR1 SGHNT, CDR2 YENEEA. The length of the CDR3 is 15 residues. The CDR3 sequence is CASSRTGQAPGEQFF. For the CDR3, the DNA is TGTGCCAGCAGCAGGACGGGACAGGCCCCCGGTGAGCAGTTCTTC.

This clonotype was detected ten times or more. The chain joins TRBV6-5 to TRBJ2-5; D gene uncertain. V lost 5 bases and J lost 0, with 7 bases in between. The germline gives CDR1 MNHEY, CDR2 SVGAGI. The CDR3 totals 13 residues. CDR3 region: CASSELYQETQYF. The CDR3 region has the DNA TGTGCCAGCAGTGAGCTCTACCAAGAGACCCAGTACTTC.

The J gene is TRBJ1-5, the V gene TRBV27, with D unclear. CDR3 length: 13 residues. Germline lookup yields CDR1 MNHEY and CDR2 SMNVEV (reference sequence). The V end was cut by 3 bases, the J end by 9 bases, with 12 bases between. In DNA form, the CDR3 reads TGTGCCAGCAGTTTTTCGGTTAGCGTGCCCCAGCATTTT. Protein sequence: CASSFSVSVPQHF.

The chain links TRBV2 to TRBJ1-5; possibly TRBD1 for D (6 bases). Germline loops: CDR1 SNHLY, CDR2 FYNNEI. This CDR3 has 14 residues. V shed 5 bases and J shed 6 bases, with 14 bases lying between them. CDR3 DNA: TGTGCCAGCAGTTTTCAGGGGAATAGTCAGCCCCAGCATTTT. Translation: CASSFQGNSQPQHF.

There are many counts of this clonotype. This rearrangement joins TRBV4-1 to TRBJ2-1, with 8 bases identical to TRBD1. CDR1 and CDR2 (germline): MGHRA, YSYEKL. V trimming: 0 bases; J trimming: 8 bases; junction bases outside the gene matches: 3. This CDR3 comprises 14 residues. The CDR3 DNA sequence: TGCGCCAGCAGCCAAGAACCAGGGGGCCATGAGCAGTTCTTC. This gives the protein CASSQEPGGHEQFF.

The V and J genes are TRBV27 and TRBJ1-5; D gene unclear. The V end lost 5 bases, the J end lost 4 bases, and 6 bases lay between the germline ends. Per germline, CDR1 MNHEY and CDR2 SMNVEV (reference sequence). The CDR3 totals 12 residues. CDR3 sequence: CASSRINQPQHF. The CDR3 coding sequence is TGTGCCAGCAGTCGAATAAATCAGCCCCAGCATTTT.

This clonotype was seen many times. V gene TRBV7-2 combines with J gene TRBJ2-7; 8 positions agree with TRBD2. CDR1 is SGHTA, CDR2 FQGNSA, per germline. The ends lost 5 bases at V and 3 bases at J; junction bases unmatched: 3. The CDR3 consists of 13 residues. The DNA for the CDR3 is TGTGCCAGCAGCGCCGGGACTAGCTACGAGCAGTACTTC. Its translation is CASSAGTSYEQYF.

V gene TRBV19 combines with J gene TRBJ2-1, with 12 nucleotides matching TRBD2. The CDR3 is made up of 19 amino acids. Germline V gene sequence: CDR1 LNHDA, CDR2 SQIVND (reference sequence). With V trimmed by 3 bases and J by 2 bases, 11 bases remained unmatched. CDR3 in DNA: TGTGCCAGTAGTATCTTAGGCCTAGCGGGGGGGGTCCCCTACAATGAGCAGTTCTTC. Its translation: CASSILGLAGGVPYNEQFF.

This chain uses TRBV19 with TRBJ1-5, with TRBD1 matching over 10 bases. Germline lookup yields CDR1 LNHDA and CDR2 SQIVND (reference sequence). CDR3 length equals 15 residues. The trim removed 6 bases at V and 6 bases at J, leaving 8 bases unmatched. The CDR3 DNA reads as TGTGCCAGTAGCTTAATCCGGGACAGGGGTCAGCCCCAGCATTTT. Its protein is CASSLIRDRGQPQHF. Looking up the rest from reference TRBV19 and TRBJ1-5 gives the full variable domain: DGGITQSPKYLFRKEGQNVTLSCEQNLNHDAMYWYRQDPGQGLRLIYYSQIVNDFQKGDIAEGYSVSREKKESFPLTVTSAQKNPTAFYLCASSLIRDRGQPQHFGDGTRLSIL.

This clonotype was picked up a small number of times. The CDR3 DNA reads TGTGCCAGCAGTTACTCGGACAGGCCCTACGAGCAGTACTTC. Its protein is CASSYSDRPYEQYF. The chain links TRBV6-5 to TRBJ2-7, with 7 bases fitting TRBD1. The V gene end was trimmed by 0 bases and the J gene end by 2 bases; junction bases not matched to a gene: 1. This CDR3 has 14 residues. CDR1 and CDR2 (germline): MNHEY, SVGAGI.

The chain carries TRBV7-6 and TRBJ2-3; D might be TRBD2 (6 bases). Germline CDR1 SGHVS, CDR2 FNYEAQ. V was pared by 5 bases and J by 6 bases, with 18 bases between. The CDR3 totals 15 residues. As DNA, the CDR3 is TGTGCCAGCAGCCCGGACGGGGGTATTCTGGATACGCAGTATTTT. Amino acids: CASSPDGGILDTQYF.

The rearrangement uses TRBV5-1 and TRBJ2-1; TRBD2 agrees at 9 bases. V lost 4 bases, J lost 7 bases, and 9 bases stayed unmatched. The V gene's germline CDR1 is SGHRS and CDR2 YFSETQ. The CDR3 sequence is 15 residues long. The CDR3 here is CASSRTAGGRNEQFF. The CDR3 nucleotides are TGCGCCAGCAGCCGTACTGCGGGGGGGAGGAATGAGCAGTTCTTC.

This clonotype was observed many times. The chain has TRBV19 and TRBJ2-7; 8 nucleotides align to TRBD1. The germline CDR1 and CDR2 sequences are LNHDA and SQIVND (reference sequence). The CDR3 loop spans 13 amino acids. This CDR3 is CASSIGQGYEQYV. The CDR3 coding sequence is TGTGCCAGCAGTATCGGACAGGGCTATGAGCAGTACGTC.

V gene TRBV11-2 combines with J gene TRBJ2-1, with D uncertain. Germline V gene sequence: CDR1 SGHAT, CDR2 FQNNGV. V was pared by 0 bases and J by 2 bases, with 11 bases between. The CDR3 contains 16 residues. The CDR3 DNA is TGTGCCAGCAGCTTAGATCCGGTCCTAACCTACAATGAGCAGTTCTTC. Residues: CASSLDPVLTYNEQFF.

This clonotype has a count of ten or more. The chain combines TRBV4-2 with TRBJ1-5; unclear D gene. V was clipped by 1 base and J by 0 bases, with 10 bases between them. The CDR3 covers 16 residues. From germline, CDR1 is LGHNA and CDR2 YNFKEQ. CDR3 in DNA: TGTGCCAGCAGCCAAGGCTCGGGGTCTAGCAATCAGCCCCAGCATTTT. Its protein product is CASSQGSGSSNQPQHF.

V gene TRBV24-1 combines with J gene TRBJ1-2, with D unclear. CDR1 and CDR2 from the germline V gene are KGHDR and SFDVKD. Deletions cut 3 bases from V and 3 bases from J, with 1 base between. The CDR3 is 11 residues long. The CDR3 nucleotides are TGTGCCACCAGTGATCACTATGGCTACACCTTC. Residues: CATSDHYGYTF.

The chain links TRBV4-1 to TRBJ2-2; 9 positions match TRBD2. CDR1 is MGHRA, CDR2 YSYEKL, per germline. The CDR3 length is 16 residues. V dropped 1 base and J dropped 4; count of bases not matched to a gene: 4. The CDR3 DNA reads as TGCGCCAGCAGCCAAGCGAGAGCGGGGGGCACCGGGGAGCTGTTTTTT. It translates to CASSQARAGGTGELFF.

This clonotype was observed a single time. V usage is TRBV29-1 and J usage is TRBJ1-1, with D maybe TRBD1 (5 bases). The CDR3 has 11 residues. V was cut by 3 bases and J by 10 bases, with 12 bases left in between. The germline V gene has CDR1 SQVTM and CDR2 ANQGSEA. Here the CDR3 DNA reads TGCAGCGTTGAGGGGGGTTCGGGAGCTTTCTTT. Its protein is CSVEGGSGAFF.

This clonotype was detected ten times or more. The chain recombines TRBV6-5 with TRBJ1-1, with D possibly being TRBD1 (5 bases). The CDR3 is made up of 15 amino acids. The V end lost 2 bases, the J end lost 0 bases, and 10 bases lay between the germline ends. Per germline, CDR1 MNHEY and CDR2 SVGAGI. The CDR3 sequence is CASSYGTDLNTEAFF. CDR3 bases: TGTGCCAGCAGTTACGGGACGGACCTGAACACTGAAGCTTTCTTT.

The chain employs TRBV6-8 and TRBJ2-3; D is possibly TRBD1 (5 bases). This CDR3 contains 13 residues. V lost 5 bases and J lost 1, with 7 bases in between. Germline V lookup: CDR1 MNHGY, CDR2 SAAAGT. The CDR3 loop is CASSVQGTDTQYF. The CDR3 DNA is TGTGCCAGCAGTGTACAGGGCACAGATACGCAGTATTTT.

The chain joins TRBV20-1 to TRBJ1-4, with D unclear. CDR3 length: 13 residues. Germline V gives CDR1 DFQATT, CDR2 SNEGSKA (reference sequence). Trimming stripped 3 bases from V and 0 bases from J, with 5 bases between. The CDR3 nucleotides read TGCAGTGCTAGGGGTACAACTAATGAAAAACTGTTTTTT. Translation: CSARGTTNEKLFF.